The following is a T cell receptor beta chain sequence with its context. Its antigen remains unknown. The sample is drawn from a study of long-term antiretroviral therapy in people with HIV. Findings of the study overall: For ART adherence, viral resistance and therapy changes, no data were available. Transplant donor controls retained higher diversity, though diversity increased after ART.

Run at survey level, the immunoSEQ assay was version v3.0. About 35,000-55,000 T-cell genomes per sample were the sequencing target. The protocol was immunoSEQ multiplex PCR, while the TCRdb copy is restricted to in-frame clones and leaves out a portion. The sample contains about 16,000 clones, over 70% of which appear only once. The CDR3 consists of 18 residues. V dropped 0 bases and J dropped 5 bases, with 20 bases sitting between them. Germline V lookup: CDR1 LGHNT, CDR2 FRNRAP. Material: unsorted PBMCs, obtained 1.5 years before starting antiretroviral therapy. The chain has TRBV12-5 and TRBJ1-5; possibly TRBD1 for D (5 bases). The clonotype was recovered from a woman in her 50s with HIV. The chain's CDR3 is CASGLVLSGREGHQPQHF. The CDR3 region has the DNA TGTGCTAGTGGTTTGGTACTATCGGGGCGGGAGGGACATCAGCCCCAGCATTTT. Combining the CDR3 with reference TRBV12-5 and TRBJ1-5 gives the whole variable domain DARVTQTPRHKVTEMGQEVTMRCQPILGHNTVFWYRQTMMQGLELLAYFRNRAPLDDSGMPKDRFSAEMPDATLATLKIQPSEPRDSAVYFCASGLVLSGREGHQPQHFGDGTRLSIL.